The rows below give T cell receptor beta chains drawn from one sample of a study of blood T cell repertoires in COVID-19. The table came from immunoSEQ multiplex PCR; TCRdb's copy has only in-frame clones and leaves some out. There are 40,000 to 45,000 clones in the sample; roughly 92% occur only once, and about a tenth lies in the top ten. The sample consisted of peripheral blood. Receptors were obtained from a man in his forties or fifties with active COVID-19. Each CDR3 is given with its conserved first and last residue. A D gene is named only where the DNA matches it firmly. Only some rows state a clone size, as once, few, many or a class for expanded clones.

D gene	V gene	clone size	J gene	CDR3 protein	CDR3 DNA
.	TRBV28	once	TRBJ2-3	CASSLSGDTDTQYF	TGTGCCAGCAGTTTAAGCGGAGACACAGATACGCAGTATTTT
.	TRBV7-9	.	TRBJ2-2	CASSTRLANTGELFF	TGTGCCAGCAGCACACGACTAGCGAACACCGGGGAGCTGTTTTTT
TRBD1	TRBV6-4	once	TRBJ1-2	CASSPDRGRTYGYTF	TGTGCCAGCAGTCCGGACAGGGGGAGGACCTATGGCTACACCTTC
.	TRBV11-2	.	TRBJ2-1	CASSLANEQFF	TGTGCCAGCAGCTTAGCCAATGAGCAATTCTTC
.	TRBV15	.	TRBJ2-1	CATSRDRGGTDEQFF	TGTGCCACCAGCAGAGATCGGGGCGGGACGGATGAGCAGTTCTTC
TRBD2	TRBV5-1	.	TRBJ2-1	CASSYTGGSYNEQFF	TGCGCCAGCAGCTATACGGGAGGGTCCTACAATGAGCAGTTCTTC
TRBD2	TRBV2	.	TRBJ2-7	CASNLRSSGSYEQYF	TGTGCCAGCAATCTCCGATCTAGCGGGAGCTACGAGCAGTACTTC
TRBD1	TRBV5-1	.	TRBJ1-5	CASSRTGDSNQPQHF	TGCGCCAGCAGCCGGACAGGGGATAGCAATCAGCCCCAGCATTTT
.	TRBV6-1	.	TRBJ1-3	CASSEATGISGNTIYF	TGTGCCAGCAGTGAAGCGACAGGAATCTCTGGAAACACCATATATTTT
.	TRBV7-2	.	TRBJ2-1	CASRSSGPSYNEQFF	TGTGCCAGCAGATCCAGCGGGCCCTCCTACAATGAGCAGTTCTTC
.	TRBV10-2	.	TRBJ2-1	CASRGHLSSYNEQFF	TGCGCCAGCAGGGGACACCTAAGCTCCTACAATGAGCAGTTCTTC
.	TRBV5-1	.	TRBJ2-3	CASSLESRSTDTQYF	TGCGCCAGCAGCTTGGAAAGCCGGTCCACGGATACGCAGTATTTT
.	TRBV27	once	TRBJ1-1	CASKENRVNTEAFF	TGTGCCAGCAAAGAAAACAGGGTGAACACTGAAGCTTTCTTT
.	TRBV9	.	TRBJ1-1	CASSVVGSTEAFF	TGTGCCAGCAGCGTAGTTGGGAGCACTGAAGCTTTCTTT
.	TRBV2	.	TRBJ1-5	CASSQWGPEGQPQHF	TGTGCCAGCAGTCAGTGGGGACCGGAGGGGCAGCCCCAGCATTTT
.	TRBV6-1	.	TRBJ1-5	CASSEWGQGNQPQHF	TGTGCCAGCAGTGAATGGGGGCAGGGCAATCAGCCCCAGCATTTT
.	TRBV5-6	.	TRBJ1-6	CASSLTAGPLHF	TGTGCCAGCAGCTTAACCGCGGGGCCCCTCCACTTT
TRBD1	TRBV7-8	.	TRBJ2-7	CASSRTQQGSRGEQYF	TGTGCCAGCAGCCGTACCCAACAGGGGAGTCGAGGCGAGCAGTACTTC
.	TRBV10-1	.	TRBJ1-3	CASSAYRSDSGNTIYF	TGCGCCAGCAGTGCCTACAGGTCCGACTCTGGAAACACCATATATTTT
.	TRBV10-1	.	TRBJ2-7	CASSERGQAAYEQYF	TGCGCCAGCAGTGAGCGGGGACAAGCAGCCTACGAGCAGTACTTC
TRBD1	TRBV2	.	TRBJ1-2	CASTGDRGGYGYTF	TGTGCCAGCACCGGGGACAGGGGGGGCTATGGCTACACCTTC
TRBD2	TRBV29-1	.	TRBJ2-1	CSVEVLLAASSYNEQFF	TGCAGCGTTGAAGTACTCCTAGCGGCAAGCTCCTACAATGAGCAGTTCTTC
TRBD2	TRBV5-4	.	TRBJ2-7	CASSRGVGGPSYEQYF	TGTGCCAGCAGCCGGGGAGTGGGAGGGCCCTCCTACGAGCAGTACTTC
.	TRBV7-9	.	TRBJ2-4	CASTRPEGGNIQYF	TGTGCCAGCACTAGACCAGAGGGGGGGAACATTCAGTACTTC
.	TRBV28	.	TRBJ2-3	CASTSLGRAGTDTQYF	TGTGCCAGCACCAGTCTCGGGCGGGCAGGCACAGATACGCAGTATTTT
.	TRBV6-1	.	TRBJ1-6	CASSEALRLNPYNSPLHF	TGTGCCAGCAGTGAAGCGCTACGATTGAACCCCTATAATTCACCCCTCCACTTT
.	TRBV19	.	TRBJ2-2	CASSRGPNTGELFF	TGTGCCAGTAGTAGGGGGCCGAACACCGGGGAGCTGTTTTTT
TRBD1	TRBV5-6	.	TRBJ1-5	CASRLGQGGQPQHF	TGTGCCAGCAGGCTGGGACAGGGAGGTCAGCCCCAGCATTTT
TRBD2	TRBV5-4	.	TRBJ2-3	CASSLPSSGNTDTQYF	TGTGCCAGCAGCTTGCCCTCTAGCGGGAACACAGATACGCAGTATTTT
.	TRBV24-1	.	TRBJ2-1	CATSDRQVGSSYNEQFF	TGTGCCACCAGTGACCGACAGGTTGGGAGCTCCTACAATGAGCAGTTCTTC
.	TRBV7-9	.	TRBJ1-1	CASSLVGGILNTEAFF	TGTGCCAGCAGCTTAGTAGGCGGGATATTGAACACTGAAGCTTTCTTT
.	TRBV19	.	TRBJ2-2	CASSIPPRAGTGELFF	TGTGCCAGTAGTATCCCCCCAAGGGCGGGGACCGGGGAGCTGTTTTTT
.	TRBV2	.	TRBJ1-1	CASTLEGATEAFF	TGTGCCAGCACCTTAGAAGGGGCCACTGAAGCTTTCTTT
.	TRBV18	.	TRBJ2-5	CASSPQPGRLWETQYF	TGTGCCAGCTCACCCCAACCGGGGAGGCTATGGGAGACCCAGTACTTC
TRBD1	TRBV5-6	.	TRBJ1-2	CASSPSPGQGYGYTF	TGTGCCAGCAGCCCGAGCCCTGGACAGGGGTATGGCTACACCTTC
TRBD1	TRBV19	.	TRBJ1-2	CASREEDRGFGGYTF	TGTGCCAGTCGGGAAGAGGACAGGGGATTCGGTGGCTACACCTTC
TRBD2	TRBV3-1/TRBV3-2	.	TRBJ2-1	CASETSGRGDEQFF	TGTGCCAGCGAGACTAGCGGGAGAGGCGATGAGCAGTTCTTC
.	TRBV7-9	once	TRBJ1-2	CASSFDSDYTF	TGTGCCAGCAGCTTCGACAGCGACTACACCTTC
.	TRBV12-3/TRBV12-4	.	TRBJ2-4	CASSPGGIQYF	TGTGCCAGCAGTCCCGGCGGCATTCAGTACTTC
TRBD2	TRBV7-9	.	TRBJ2-7	CASSAWDYRGYEQYF	TGTGCCAGCAGCGCCTGGGACTACCGAGGGTACGAGCAGTACTTC